Listed below are T cell receptor beta chains from one sample, sequenced in a study of human versus mouse CDR3 diversity and MHC coevolution. The repertoire was sequenced with immunoSEQ multiplex PCR; TCRdb's copy has only in-frame clones and lacks some. The sample has around 74,000 clones, 85% to 95% seen once. Sequenced sample: naive CD4+ T cells from blood. These receptors came from a person between 25 and 70 years old in good health. Both conserved end residues are part of each CDR3. The D gene is left open where the match is weak. The listing skips clone size in some rows; elsewhere it reads once, few, many or a size class.

j_call | v_call | clone_size | d_call | cdr3_nt | cdr3_aa
TRBJ1-5 | TRBV5-5 | . | . | TGTGCCAGCAGCTTCACAGACAGAGATCAGCCCCAGCATTTT | CASSFTDRDQPQHF
TRBJ2-5 | TRBV10-3 | . | . | TGTGCCATCACCCGCAACCCACTACAAGAGACCCAGTACTTC | CAITRNPLQETQYF
TRBJ1-1 | TRBV27 | . | TRBD1 | TGTGCCAGCAGTCCGGGACAGGGAGGGAACACTGAAGCTTTCTTT | CASSPGQGGNTEAFF
TRBJ2-2 | TRBV2 | . | . | TGTGCCAGCAGGACCCGGGGCACCGGGGAGCTGTTTTTT | CASRTRGTGELFF
TRBJ1-1 | TRBV2 | . | . | TGTGCCAGCAGTGGTCAGGCCGCGAACACTGAAGCTTTCTTT | CASSGQAANTEAFF
TRBJ1-5 | TRBV6-1 | . | . | TGTGCCAGCAGTGAAGCCGGGGAGTACCGGCCCCAGCATTTT | CASSEAGEYRPQHF
TRBJ1-1 | TRBV5-6 | . | TRBD1 | TGTGCCAGCAGAACCGGGACAGGCTTGAACACTGAAGCTTTCTTT | CASRTGTGLNTEAFF
TRBJ2-1 | TRBV12-5 | . | TRBD2 | TGTGCTAGTGGTTTGTCCCCTAGCGGGGGGTACAATGAGCAGTTCTTC | CASGLSPSGGYNEQFF
TRBJ2-5 | TRBV15 | . | TRBD1 | TGTGCCACCAGCAGAAGGGGGACAGGGGGAGAGACCCAGTACTTC | CATSRRGTGGETQYF
TRBJ2-7 | TRBV5-1 | . | TRBD1 | TGCGCCAGCAGCTCGGCCCCAGGGGGAGAGCAGTACTTC | CASSSAPGGEQYF
TRBJ1-2 | TRBV5-1 | once | . | TGCGCCAGCAGTCCTGACAGAGTCGGTGGCTACACCTTC | CASSPDRVGGYTF
TRBJ1-5 | TRBV21-1 | few | . | TGTGCCAGCAGCTCCACAGGGGGCAGGAGGGGCAATCAGCCCCAGCATTTT | CASSSTGGRRGNQPQHF
TRBJ1-1 | TRBV7-9 | few | . | TGTGCCAGCAGCTCAACAGGGACTGAAGCTTTCTTT | CASSSTGTEAFF
TRBJ1-6 | TRBV30 | . | TRBD1 | TGTGCCCAGAATGACAGGGGCCGCTATAATTCACCCCTCCACTTT | CAQNDRGRYNSPLHF
TRBJ2-2 | TRBV7-8 | . | TRBD2 | TGTGCCAGCAGCTTTAGCGGGAGTAAGACCGGGGAGCTGTTTTTT | CASSFSGSKTGELFF
TRBJ2-3 | TRBV5-6 | . | . | TGTGCCAGCAGCACGGACAGACTCACAGATACGCAGTATTTT | CASSTDRLTDTQYF
TRBJ1-1 | TRBV11-2 | . | TRBD1 | TGTGCCAGCAGCCCAGGGACAGGGAGAACGCGCACTGAAGCTTTCTTT | CASSPGTGRTRTEAFF
TRBJ1-1 | TRBV19 | . | TRBD1 | TGTGCCAGTAGTAGAGGACAGGGGTGGGGAACTGAAGCTTTCTTT | CASSRGQGWGTEAFF
TRBJ2-7 | TRBV6-5 | . | . | TGTGCCAGCAGGGGCCCAACCGCCGAGCAGTACTTC | CASRGPTAEQYF
TRBJ2-7 | TRBV28 | . | TRBD2 | TGTGCCAGCAATGGCGGGGGGCTCTACGAGCAGTACTTC | CASNGGGLYEQYF
TRBJ1-1 | TRBV18 | . | . | TGTGCCAGCTCACCCAGGCCCGAGAACACTGAAGCTTTCTTT | CASSPRPENTEAFF
TRBJ1-1 | TRBV6-5 | . | . | TGTGCCAGCAGGGAGATCCTACGGTCTAACACTGAAGCTTTCTTT | CASREILRSNTEAFF
TRBJ1-1 | TRBV11-1 | . | TRBD1 | TGTGCCAGCAGCTCCCGGGACAGGACGACTGAAGCTTTCTTT | CASSSRDRTTEAFF
TRBJ2-1 | TRBV5-6 | . | TRBD2 | TGTGCCAGCAGCGCTATCCTTAGCGGGAGTGATGAGCAGTTCTTC | CASSAILSGSDEQFF